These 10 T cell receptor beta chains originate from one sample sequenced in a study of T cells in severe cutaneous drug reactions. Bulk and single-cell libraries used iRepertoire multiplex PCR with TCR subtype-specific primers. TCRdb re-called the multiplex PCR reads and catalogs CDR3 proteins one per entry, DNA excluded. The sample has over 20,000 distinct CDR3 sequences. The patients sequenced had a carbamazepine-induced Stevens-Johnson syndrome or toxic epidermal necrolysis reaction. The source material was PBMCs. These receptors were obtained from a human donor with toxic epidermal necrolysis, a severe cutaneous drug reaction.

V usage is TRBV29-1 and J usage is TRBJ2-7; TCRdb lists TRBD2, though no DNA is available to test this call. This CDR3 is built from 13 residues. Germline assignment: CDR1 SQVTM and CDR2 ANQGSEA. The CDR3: CSVGTSGNYEQYF.

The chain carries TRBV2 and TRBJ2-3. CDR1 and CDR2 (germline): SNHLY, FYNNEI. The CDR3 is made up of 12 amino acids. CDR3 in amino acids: CASSGNEDTQYF. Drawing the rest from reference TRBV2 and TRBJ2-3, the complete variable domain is EPEVTQTPSHQVTQMGQEVILRCVPISNHLYFYWYRQILGQKVEFLVSFYNNEISEKSEIFDDQFSVERPDGSNFTLKIRSTKLEDSAMYFCASSGNEDTQYFGPGTRLTVL.

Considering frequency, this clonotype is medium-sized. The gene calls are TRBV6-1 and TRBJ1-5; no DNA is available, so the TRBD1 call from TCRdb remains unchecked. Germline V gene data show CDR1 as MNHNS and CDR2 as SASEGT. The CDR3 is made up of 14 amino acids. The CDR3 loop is CASSATGGVQPQHF.

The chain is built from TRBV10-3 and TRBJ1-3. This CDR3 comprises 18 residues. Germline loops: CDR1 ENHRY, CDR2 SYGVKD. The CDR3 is CAISERREQTFSGNTIYF.

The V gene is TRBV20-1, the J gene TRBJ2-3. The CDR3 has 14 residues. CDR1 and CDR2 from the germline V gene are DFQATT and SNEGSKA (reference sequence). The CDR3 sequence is CSARDLWATDTQYF.

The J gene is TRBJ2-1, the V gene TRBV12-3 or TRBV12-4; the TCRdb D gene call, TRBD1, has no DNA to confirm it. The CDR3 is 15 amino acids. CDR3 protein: CASSPGTGFGDEQFF.

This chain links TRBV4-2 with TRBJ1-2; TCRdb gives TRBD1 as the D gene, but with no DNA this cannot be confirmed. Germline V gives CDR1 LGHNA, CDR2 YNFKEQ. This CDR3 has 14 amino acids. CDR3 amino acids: CASSQDGGGYGYTF.

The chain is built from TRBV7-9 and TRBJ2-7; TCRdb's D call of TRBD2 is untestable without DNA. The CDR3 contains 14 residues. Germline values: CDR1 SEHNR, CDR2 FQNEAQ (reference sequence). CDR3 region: CASSSRDYYYEQYF.

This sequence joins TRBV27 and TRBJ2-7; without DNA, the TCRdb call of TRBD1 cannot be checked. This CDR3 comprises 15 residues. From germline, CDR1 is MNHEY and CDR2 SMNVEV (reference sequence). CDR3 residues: CASTSMGQGAYEQYF.

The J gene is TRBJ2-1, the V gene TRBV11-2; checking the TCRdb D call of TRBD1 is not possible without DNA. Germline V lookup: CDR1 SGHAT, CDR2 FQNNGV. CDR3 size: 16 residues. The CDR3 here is CASSARQGRSYNEQFF.